The clone carrying this T cell receptor beta chain was seen repeatedly, ten times or more. What it binds is unknown. This CDR3 has 13 amino acids. Germline CDR1 is ENHRY and CDR2 is SYGVKD. The V end lost 0 bases, the J end lost 9 bases, and 9 bases lay between the germline ends. The data are from a study of CD8 T cells in ankylosing spondylitis. Whole-study results and caveats: A TCR beta motif made of eight highly homologous variants seemed typical of ankylosing spondylitis blood. Reactive arthritis synovial fluid and blood were previously reported to contain some motif variants.

TCRdb itself ran the 5' RACE reads through MiXCR, one entry per CDR3 protein. The sample consists of fewer than 200,000 distinct CDR3 sequences, roughly 10% of them appearing once. The rearrangement uses TRBV10-3 and TRBJ2-1; tentative D call: TRBD2 (5 bases). The sequence derives from a female donor with ankylosing spondylitis or in good health (not recorded which). Sequences were obtained from blood, either unsorted or a sorted T cell fraction (not recorded which). CDR3 residues: CAISESEGAEQFF. CDR3 sequence (DNA): TGTGCCATCAGTGAGTCTGAGGGAGCTGAGCAGTTCTTC.